The entry that follows covers one TCR beta chain sequence. Its matching antigen is unknown. The data are from a study of CD8+CD57+ T cells in acquired aplastic anemia. Study-wide background: An average of roughly 3.2 ug of DNA was obtained from sorted CD4+ and CD8+ cells.

Study findings and constraints: Significant differences in CD8+ Simpson's diversity were not observed between patients and controls. It was found that more than 25 CD8+ CDR3 sequences were shared between patients and controls.

Trimming pared 3 bases from V and 6 bases from J, leaving 6 bases between. This CDR3 spans 13 amino acids. Per the germline V gene, CDR1 is MRHNA and CDR2 is SNTAGT. The study profiled TCR beta VDJ and CDR3 using genomic DNA as template. TCRdb processed the reads anew with MiXCR; each CDR3 protein has one entry. The repertoire consists of 200,000 or so distinct CDR3 sequences, with over 60% occurring once and the leading ten covering about half. The chain has TRBV6-4 and TRBJ1-6, with unresolved D. The TCR was taken from a human donor with severe aplastic anemia or a healthy control (not recorded which). The sample consisted of sorted CD4+, CD8+, or CD8+CD57+ T cells (not recorded which) from PBMCs. The CDR3 sequence: CASSEEINSPLHF. CDR3 nucleotides: TGTGCCAGCAGTGAGGAGATTAATTCACCCCTCCACTTT.